A single TCR beta chain is shown here with its context. The sample belongs to a study of blood T cell repertoires in COVID-19. Data came from immunoSEQ multiplex PCR; TCRdb stores just in-frame clones and leaves some out. Found here are 490,000 or so clones, more than 85% of them singletons; the top ten hold just over 8%. The germline V gene has CDR1 MNHNY and CDR2 SVGAGI (reference sequence). With 5 bases clipped from V and 0 bases from J, the junction kept 17 bases outside the gene matches. CDR3 length equals 19 residues. This sequence was found in a woman aged 55-70 years who had recovered from COVID-19. What was sequenced was PBMCs or T cells enriched from blood (not recorded which). This rearrangement joins TRBV6-6 to TRBJ1-2; TRBD1 aligns across 8 bases. The DNA for the CDR3 is TGTGCCAGCAGTCACACGTCTGGCAGGGGGCAAATAGCTAACTATGGCTACACCTTC. Translating it yields CASSHTSGRGQIANYGYTF.